Shown below are 21 T cell receptor beta chains from a single sample sequenced in a study of blood T cell repertoires in COVID-19. Profiling relied on immunoSEQ multiplex PCR, and the TCRdb table lists in-frame clones only, not all of them. This repertoire shows about 220,000 clones, around 83% found once; its top ten account for under 1.5%. Sequenced material: PBMCs or T cells enriched from blood (not recorded which). The receptors originated from a woman in her thirties or forties with acute COVID-19.

The rearrangement uses TRBV7-6 and TRBJ2-1, with 10 bases aligning to TRBD2. The CDR3 loop spans 15 amino acids. Unmatched junction bases numbered 7, after V lost 4 bases and J lost 7 bases. Germline V gene sequence: CDR1 SGHVS, CDR2 FNYEAQ. CDR3 nucleotide sequence: TGTGCCAGCAGCTCCTATACTAGCGGGGTGAATGAGCAGTTCTTC. Translation gives CASSSYTSGVNEQFF. The whole variable domain, remainder taken from reference TRBV7-6 and TRBJ2-1, is GAGVSQSPRYKVTKRGQDVALRCDPISGHVSLYWYRQALGQGPEFLTYFNYEAQQDKSGLPNDRFSAERPEGSISTLTIQRTEQRDSAMYRCASSSYTSGVNEQFFGPGTRLTVL.

As DNA, the CDR3 is TGTGCCAGCAGTTTCAGGGCCCAAGAGACCCAGTACTTC. Its protein is CASSFRAQETQYF. The chain links TRBV12-3 or TRBV12-4 to TRBJ2-5, with D perhaps TRBD1 (5 bases). Trimming pared 3 bases from V and 1 base from J, leaving 6 bases between. The CDR3 has 13 amino acids.

The gene calls are TRBV15 and TRBJ2-1; 7 positions agree with TRBD1. Germline V CDR1 and CDR2: LNHNV, YYDKDF (reference sequence). V was clipped by 3 bases and J by 8 bases; unmatched bases: 4. The CDR3 totals 13 residues. The CDR3 here is CATSSGTVDEQFF. The CDR3 DNA follows: TGTGCCACCAGCAGCGGGACAGTGGATGAGCAGTTCTTC.

In this sample, this clone turned up once. This chain uses TRBV11-2 with TRBJ2-7, with TRBD2 matching 15 bases. Looked up from germline, CDR1 is SGHAT and CDR2 is FQNNGV. Trimming cost V 5 bases and J 0 bases; bases outside gene matches: 5. The CDR3 is 17 amino acids. This chain's CDR3 is CASSPPGLAGGSYEQYF. In DNA, the CDR3 is TGTGCCAGCAGCCCGCCGGGACTAGCGGGAGGCTCCTACGAGCAGTACTTC. Full variable domain (missing parts from reference TRBV11-2 and TRBJ2-7): EAGVAQSPRYKIIEKRQSVAFWCNPISGHATLYWYQQILGQGPKLLIQFQNNGVVDDSQLPKDRFSAERLKGVDSTLKIQPAKLEDSAVYLCASSPPGLAGGSYEQYFGPGTRLTVT.

This clone was picked up one time. The chain uses TRBV27 and TRBJ2-7, with D maybe TRBD1 (6 bases). Trimming took off 6 bases at V and 9 bases at J, with 21 bases between the two ends. This CDR3 has 14 amino acids. CDR1 and CDR2 from the germline V gene are MNHEY and SMNVEV (reference sequence). The CDR3 spells CASRADRRSRGQYF. CDR3 nucleotide sequence: TGTGCCAGCAGGGCGGACAGAAGGTCACGAGGGCAGTACTTC.

This sequence joins TRBV18 and TRBJ2-7, with D possibly being TRBD1 (6 bases). The V and J ends lost 5 bases and 6 bases respectively, with 14 bases between them. Germline V gene sequence: CDR1 KGHSH, CDR2 LQKENI. The CDR3 length is 13 residues. CDR3 DNA sequence: TGTGCCAGCTCAGCCGCCCAGGGGTTCGAGCAGTACTTC. Translation gives CASSAAQGFEQYF. Full variable domain (missing parts from reference TRBV18 and TRBJ2-7): NAGVMQNPRHLVRRRGQEARLRCSPMKGHSHVYWYRQLPEEGLKFMVYLQKENIIDESGMPKERFSAEFPKEGPSILRIQQVVRGDSAAYFCASSAAQGFEQYFGPGTRLTVT.

V usage is TRBV9 and J usage is TRBJ2-7, with TRBD1 matching over 8 bases. Germline CDR1 and CDR2: SGDLS and YYNGEE. The V segment lost 4 bases and the J segment 2 bases; nucleotides outside the gene matches: 8. The CDR3 runs to 15 residues. CDR3 residues: CASSRTGQGTYEQYF. As DNA, the CDR3 is TGTGCCAGCAGCCGAACTGGACAGGGCACCTACGAGCAGTACTTC.

This clone appeared a single time. This chain joins TRBV7-8 and TRBJ2-1; the match to TRBD2 covers 10 bases. V was pared by 5 bases and J by 0 bases, with 13 bases of the junction left unmatched. The CDR3 is 19 amino acids. Germline CDR1 is SGHVS and CDR2 is FQNEAQ. CDR3: CASSHRLAGDPSSYNEQFF. For the CDR3, the DNA is TGTGCCAGCAGCCACCGTCTAGCGGGAGACCCGAGCTCCTACAATGAGCAGTTCTTC.

Only one count was recorded for this clone. The gene calls are TRBV28 and TRBJ1-1, with 9 bases aligning to TRBD1. V lost 6 bases to trimming and J lost 6 bases; unmatched junction nucleotides: 8. This CDR3 has 14 residues. Germline assignment: CDR1 MDHEN and CDR2 SYDVKM. In DNA, the CDR3 is TGTGCCAGCAGCCAGACAGGGGGTTGGGCTGAAGCTTTCTTT. Protein product: CASSQTGGWAEAFF.

The J gene is TRBJ1-4, the V gene TRBV4-3; 8 nucleotides agree with TRBD1. Germline lookup yields CDR1 LGHNA and CDR2 YSLEER. J gave up 7 bases and V 5 bases, and 12 bases lay outside the gene matches. The CDR3 contains 16 residues. The CDR3 sequence: CASSERVGQDGEKLFF. As DNA, the CDR3 is TGCGCCAGCAGCGAAAGGGTGGGACAGGACGGTGAAAAACTGTTTTTT.

The chain has TRBV6-5 and TRBJ2-3, with 7 bases fitting TRBD2. CDR3 length: 15 amino acids. Germline V gene sequence: CDR1 MNHEY, CDR2 SVGAGI. The V gene end was trimmed by 5 bases and the J gene end by 2 bases; junction bases not matched to a gene: 7. The CDR3 protein is CASSPGTITTDTQYF. The CDR3 DNA sequence: TGTGCCAGCAGTCCCGGGACTATAACCACAGATACGCAGTATTTT.

The chain couples TRBV3-1 (or the pseudogene TRBV3-2) to TRBJ1-2; TRBD1 matches at 7 bases. V lost 3 bases, J lost 6 bases, and 7 bases stayed unmatched. This CDR3 contains 14 residues. Germline V CDR1 and CDR2: LGHDT, YNNKEL (reference sequence). Written as DNA, the CDR3 is TGTGCCAGCAGCCACCTTGGGACAGATCATGGCTACACCTTC. It translates to CASSHLGTDHGYTF.

Written as DNA, the CDR3 is TGTGCCAGCAGTACTCGACAGGGTAACGAAAAACTGTTTTTT. It yields the protein CASSTRQGNEKLFF. V is TRBV27 and J is TRBJ1-4; TRBD1 matches at 7 bases. Trimming took 5 bases from V and 8 from J; bases not matched to a gene: 8. The CDR3 runs to 14 residues. CDR1 is MNHEY and CDR2 is SMNVEV in the germline V gene (reference sequence). The variable domain in full, completed from reference TRBV27 and TRBJ1-4, reads EAQVTQNPRYLITVTGKKLTVTCSQNMNHEYMSWYRQDPGLGLRQIYYSMNVEVTDKGDVPEGYKVSRKEKRNFPLILESPSPNQTSLYFCASSTRQGNEKLFFGSGTQLSVL.

The rearrangement joins TRBV5-4 to TRBJ2-7; 7 bases fit TRBD1. The CDR3 contains 13 residues. Germline values: CDR1 SGHNT, CDR2 YYREEE (reference sequence). Trimming removed 4 bases from V and 3 bases from J; junction bases left unmatched: 4. The CDR3 loop reads CASSPGTVYEQYF. The CDR3 region has the DNA TGTGCCAGCAGCCCCGGGACAGTCTACGAGCAGTACTTC.

The rearrangement uses TRBV4-1 and TRBJ1-2; TRBD1 is a possible D gene (6 bases). CDR3 size: 15 residues. V gave up 0 bases and J gave up 4 bases, with 12 bases separating them. Germline CDR1 reads MGHRA; CDR2 reads YSYEKL. The CDR3 coding sequence is TGCGCCAGCAGCCAAGATCCAGGACAGACCTATGGCTACACCTTC. It specifies CASSQDPGQTYGYTF.

V gene TRBV13 combines with J gene TRBJ1-4; perhaps TRBD1 as D (6 bases). The ends were cut back, 3 bases at V and 14 bases at J, with 13 bases in the middle. CDR3 length: 12 amino acids. CDR1 and CDR2 (germline): PRHDT, FYEKMQ (reference sequence). As DNA, the CDR3 is TGTGCCAGCAGCTTCAGGGGCGGGGGGCTGTTTTTT. As protein: CASSFRGGGLFF. Full variable domain (missing parts from reference TRBV13 and TRBJ1-4): AAGVIQSPRHLIKEKRETATLKCYPIPRHDTVYWYQQGPGQDPQFLISFYEKMQSDKGSIPDRFSAQQFSDYHSELNMSSLELGDSALYFCASSFRGGGLFFGSGTQLSVL.

Of note for this clone: Distinct nucleotide sequences in the sample also encode this CDR3. The CDR3 DNA sequence: TGTGCCAGCAGCGTAGGCCAGGGGGGCACTGAAGCTTTCTTT. Translating it yields CASSVGQGGTEAFF. The J gene is TRBJ1-1, the V gene TRBV9, with TRBD1 matching 7 bases. Germline CDR1 and CDR2: SGDLS and YYNGEE. J gave up 4 bases and V 0 bases, and 3 bases lay outside the gene matches. The CDR3 has 14 amino acids.

This clone was counted only a few times. The genes are TRBV9 and TRBJ2-2; 9 nucleotides align to TRBD1. The V and J ends lost 3 bases and 1 base, in that order; junction bases with no gene match: 1. The CDR3 consists of 15 residues. Per germline, CDR1 SGDLS and CDR2 YYNGEE. CDR3 residues: CASSAGQGNTGELFF. The CDR3 DNA follows: TGTGCCAGCAGCGCGGGACAGGGGAACACCGGGGAGCTGTTTTTT.

The chain is built from TRBV5-4 and TRBJ2-1; D is perhaps TRBD2 (7 bases). Trimming left V 4 bases short and J 5 bases short, with 10 bases between. This CDR3 has 13 amino acids. Germline V gene data show CDR1 as SGHNT and CDR2 as YYREEE (reference sequence). The CDR3 coding sequence is TGTGCCAGCAGCAGGGGGACTAACAATGAGCAGTTCTTC. Its protein is CASSRGTNNEQFF.

This clone was counted only a few times. The gene calls are TRBV19 and TRBJ1-6; 10 nucleotides align to TRBD1. Germline loops: CDR1 LNHDA, CDR2 SQIVND (reference sequence). The CDR3 runs to 16 residues. V gave up 8 bases and J gave up 5 bases; unmatched junction bases: 9. This chain's CDR3 is CASSPRQGANNSPLHF. For the CDR3, the DNA is TGTGCCAGTTCTCCTCGACAGGGGGCGAATAATTCACCCCTCCACTTT.

V and J are TRBV4-2 and TRBJ1-4, with D perhaps TRBD1 (5 bases). The germline gives CDR1 LGHNA, CDR2 YNFKEQ. The V gene lost 1 base and the J gene lost 7 bases, with 13 bases spanning the gap. The length of the CDR3 is 15 residues. Here the CDR3 DNA reads TGTGCCAGCAGCCAAGGTCCGGGGGATGGTGAAAAACTGTTTTTT. Translated, it gives CASSQGPGDGEKLFF.